The 30 T cell receptor beta chains in this list originate from one sample, sequenced in a study of T cell clonotyping in hematopoietic cell transplantation. Profiling relied on immunoSEQ multiplex PCR, and the TCRdb table lists in-frame clones only, not all of them. The sample has roughly 11,000 clones, roughly nine tenths seen once. The material sequenced was peripheral blood mononuclear cells. Receptors originate from a human donor who either received an allogeneic hematopoietic cell transplant for a myeloid malignancy or was a related donor (not recorded which). Some clones in this sample may be carry-over from other donors' samples.

CDR3 coding DNA: TGCGCCAGCAGCCCTCAGGGTTACGCCACTGAAGCTTTCTTT. Encoded protein: CASSPQGYATEAFF. The chain combines TRBV4-3 with TRBJ1-1; D might be TRBD1 (5 bases). V was trimmed by 4 bases and J by 4 bases, leaving 13 bases between them. Germline values: CDR1 LGHNA, CDR2 YSLEER. The CDR3 is 14 residues long.

The chain recombines TRBV14 with TRBJ1-2; D is undetermined. Per germline, CDR1 SGHDN and CDR2 FVKESK. Trimming removed 5 bases at V and 4 bases at J, with 11 bases between. The CDR3 consists of 13 residues. The CDR3 reads CASSSLSTYGYTF. CDR3 coding DNA: TGTGCCAGCAGCTCCCTTTCTACCTATGGCTACACCTTC.

This sequence joins TRBV27 and TRBJ2-2; TRBD1 matches 8 bases. Trimming cost V 8 bases and J 4 bases; bases outside gene matches: 12. Germline V gives CDR1 MNHEY, CDR2 SMNVEV (reference sequence). This CDR3 comprises 16 residues. The CDR3, as DNA: TGTGCCAGCTTGGACAGGGTCTCCTCGGGCACCGGGGAGCTGTTTTTT. Protein sequence: CASLDRVSSGTGELFF.

The chain is built from TRBV19 and TRBJ1-5; D possibly corresponds to TRBD1 (6 bases). Per germline, CDR1 LNHDA and CDR2 SQIVND (reference sequence). V was trimmed by 6 bases and J by 2 bases, leaving 14 bases between them. This CDR3 is built from 15 residues. This CDR3 reads CASRNDRRGNQPQHF. The CDR3 nucleotides are TGTGCCAGTAGGAATGACAGGAGAGGCAATCAGCCCCAGCATTTT.

The V call is TRBV9, the J call TRBJ2-2; perhaps D is TRBD1 or TRBD2 (6 bases each). From germline, CDR1 is SGDLS and CDR2 YYNGEE. The CDR3 runs 14 residues. Trimming stripped 6 bases from V and 6 bases from J, with 15 bases between. The CDR3 here is CASNDRGVAGELFF. As DNA, the CDR3 is TGTGCCAGCAACGATAGGGGGGTAGCCGGGGAGCTGTTTTTT.

This clone has more than one count but fewer than ten. V and J are TRBV5-1 and TRBJ1-4; a possible D gene is TRBD1 (5 bases). The CDR3 sequence is 13 residues long. V lost 0 bases and J 8 bases, leaving 8 bases between the germline ends. CDR1 and CDR2 from the germline V gene are SGHRS and YFSETQ. In DNA, the CDR3 is TGCGCCAGCAGCTTGGGCAGGGACGAAAAACTGTTTTTT. Translated, it gives CASSLGRDEKLFF.

CDR3 residues: CASIEGGGPLYEQYF. In DNA, the CDR3 is TGTGCCAGCATCGAAGGGGGGGGCCCACTCTACGAGCAGTACTTC. This chain uses TRBV6-1 with TRBJ2-7; TRBD2 might be the D (7 bases). The CDR3 totals 15 residues. Deletions cut 7 bases from V and 3 bases from J, with 19 bases between. Germline loops: CDR1 MNHNS, CDR2 SASEGT.

This sequence joins TRBV15 and TRBJ1-2; D is uncertain. The germline V gene encodes CDR1 LNHNV and CDR2 YYDKDF (reference sequence). CDR3 length: 15 amino acids. Deletions cut 3 bases from V and 2 bases from J, with 13 bases between. CDR3 sequence reads: CATSSTRTANYGYTF. CDR3 coding DNA: TGTGCCACCAGCAGCACAAGGACCGCAAACTATGGCTACACCTTC.

The V gene is TRBV9, the J gene TRBJ1-1; D may be TRBD1 (5 bases). This CDR3 is built from 14 residues. Germline loops: CDR1 SGDLS, CDR2 YYNGEE. The V gene lost 0 bases and the J gene lost 8 bases, with 14 bases spanning the gap. CDR3 sequence (DNA): TGTGCCAGCAGCGTAGAAGGTCGGGCAGGGGAAGCTTTCTTT. It translates to CASSVEGRAGEAFF.

The chain employs TRBV19 and TRBJ2-5; 8 positions agree with TRBD1. Germline V gene data show CDR1 as LNHDA and CDR2 as SQIVND (reference sequence). This CDR3 is built from 14 residues. After removal of 5 bases from V and 3 bases from J, the junction contained 5 bases not matched to a gene. CDR3 residues: CASSATGEKETQYF. Here the CDR3 DNA reads TGTGCCAGTAGTGCGACAGGGGAAAAAGAGACCCAGTACTTC.

The V call is TRBV4-3, the J call TRBJ2-7, with D perhaps matching TRBD1 (6 bases). There are 16 residues in the CDR3. Trimming left V 0 bases short and J 4 bases short, with 16 bases between. Germline V gives CDR1 LGHNA, CDR2 YSLEER. This CDR3 is CASSQDNRGRGYEQYF. For the CDR3, the DNA is TGCGCCAGCAGCCAAGACAACCGGGGCAGGGGTTACGAGCAGTACTTC.

The rearrangement links TRBV10-1 to TRBJ1-5; D not resolved. V was trimmed by 5 bases and J by 7 bases, leaving 6 bases between them. CDR3 length: 11 amino acids. The V gene's germline CDR1 is WNHNN and CDR2 SYGVQD (reference sequence). The CDR3 reads CASSTQQPQHF. The CDR3 DNA reads TGCGCCAGCAGTACCCAGCAGCCCCAGCATTTT.

This clone was counted a few times. The chain links TRBV6-5 to TRBJ2-7; D might be TRBD2 (5 bases). The CDR3 has 15 residues. Trimming shortened V by 2 bases and J by 1 base, and 12 bases separated the two germline ends. The V gene's germline CDR1 is MNHEY and CDR2 SVGAGI. DNA of the CDR3: TGTGCCAGCAGTTACGGAGGTTTGGGTTCCTACGAGCAGTACTTC. Protein sequence: CASSYGGLGSYEQYF.

This clone was seen a handful of times. V and J are TRBV5-4 and TRBJ2-2, with D possibly being TRBD1 (5 bases). CDR1 and CDR2 from the germline V gene are SGHNT and YYREEE (reference sequence). The V end was cut by 6 bases, the J end by 4 bases, with 7 bases between. The CDR3 is 12 residues long. In DNA, the CDR3 is TGTGCCAGCATCCAGGGCACCGGGGAGCTGTTTTTT. Translation gives CASIQGTGELFF.

This clone has only a few counts. The genes are TRBV7-3 and TRBJ1-1, with 9 bases fitting TRBD1. This CDR3 region has 16 residues. CDR1 is SGHTA and CDR2 is FQGTGA in the germline V gene. Trimming took 4 bases from V and 6 from J; bases not matched to a gene: 12. CDR3 coding DNA: TGTGCCAGCAGCTCCCAATTTCATCGACAGGGGGCTGAAGCTTTCTTT. Translated: CASSSQFHRQGAEAFF.

The gene calls are TRBV30 and TRBJ2-5; 7 positions agree with TRBD2. CDR3 length equals 14 residues. The germline V gene has CDR1 GTSNPN and CDR2 SVGIG (reference sequence). V lost 7 bases to trimming and J lost 1 base; unmatched junction nucleotides: 9. The CDR3 nucleotides read TGTGCCTCCTCGGGGGGAACCTCCCAAGAGACCCAGTACTTC. Protein product: CASSGGTSQETQYF.

The chain is built from TRBV7-9 and TRBJ2-2; 7 bases are a match to TRBD1. The CDR3 spans 16 residues. J was trimmed by 5 bases and V by 4 bases; bases with no gene match: 10. CDR1 and CDR2 (germline): SEHNR, FQNEAQ (reference sequence). DNA for the CDR3: TGTGCCAGCAGCTCGAGATTCGCAGGGGGAACCGGGGAGCTGTTTTTT. This encodes CASSSRFAGGTGELFF.

This rearrangement joins TRBV19 to TRBJ1-5; D gene unclear. CDR1 is LNHDA, CDR2 SQIVND, per germline (reference sequence). CDR3 length: 15 amino acids. Between the trimmed V and J ends, which lost 4 bases and 1 base, there was a span of 11 bases. The chain's CDR3 is CASSKVQYSNQPQHF. The CDR3 nucleotides read TGTGCCAGTAGTAAGGTCCAGTACAGCAATCAGCCCCAGCATTTT.

The chain has TRBV28 and TRBJ2-7, with unresolved D. CDR3 size: 12 residues. Germline CDR1 is MDHEN and CDR2 is SYDVKM. Trimming took off 7 bases at V and 2 bases at J, with 9 bases between the two ends. CDR3 region: CASKGTTYEQYF. The CDR3 coding sequence is TGTGCCAGCAAGGGAACTACCTACGAGCAGTACTTC.

The chain links TRBV18 to TRBJ1-1; perhaps TRBD1 as D (6 bases). Germline-derived CDR1 and CDR2 are KGHSH and LQKENI. This CDR3 region has 15 residues. V lost 6 bases and J lost 4, with 18 bases in between. This CDR3 is CASSLVGQGGTEAFF. CDR3 nucleotides: TGTGCCAGCTCCCTAGTGGGCCAAGGGGGCACTGAAGCTTTCTTT.

The chain joins TRBV6-1 to TRBJ2-7, with D unclear. This CDR3 has 12 residues. The V end was cut by 5 bases, the J end by 2 bases, with 7 bases between. Per germline, CDR1 MNHNS and CDR2 SASEGT. The CDR3 sequence: CASSIRPYEQYF. The CDR3 DNA reads TGTGCCAGCAGTATAAGGCCCTACGAGCAGTACTTC.

The sample holds one count of this clone. This chain links TRBV6-1 with TRBJ2-7; D remains unclear. Trimming left V 6 bases short and J 0 bases short, with 12 bases between. This CDR3 spans 14 amino acids. In germline, CDR1 is MNHNS, CDR2 SASEGT. The CDR3 reads CASRDGLSSYEQYF. The CDR3 DNA is TGTGCCAGCAGAGACGGATTGAGCTCCTACGAGCAGTACTTC.

The chain uses TRBV4-1 and TRBJ2-1, with 11 bases identical to TRBD2. The CDR3 consists of 16 residues. CDR1 is MGHRA and CDR2 is YSYEKL in the germline V gene. V dropped 0 bases and J dropped 8; count of bases not matched to a gene: 6. In DNA form, the CDR3 reads TGCGCCAGCAGCCAAGATCGTAGCGGGGGGGCCTATGAGCAGTTCTTC. Protein sequence: CASSQDRSGGAYEQFF.

V is TRBV11-3 and J is TRBJ2-1; weak D call: TRBD1 (6 bases). The CDR3 spans 15 residues. Germline V lookup: CDR1 SGHNT, CDR2 YENEEA. V lost 2 bases and J lost 3, with 11 bases in between. In DNA form, the CDR3 reads TGTGCCAGCAGCTTACAGGGGCAGATCTACAATGAGCAGTTCTTC. Residues: CASSLQGQIYNEQFF.

The chain couples TRBV7-6 to TRBJ1-3; 7 nucleotides match TRBD1. J was trimmed by 0 bases and V by 2 bases; bases with no gene match: 1. The germline V gene has CDR1 SGHVS and CDR2 FNYEAQ. The CDR3 extends over 15 amino acids. The CDR3 reads CASSLQGVSGNTIYF. Written as DNA, the CDR3 is TGTGCCAGCAGCTTACAGGGGGTCTCTGGAAACACCATATATTTT.

J is TRBJ2-2 and V is TRBV27; no definite D call. The CDR3 extends over 14 amino acids. Germline CDR1 and CDR2: MNHEY and SMNVEV (reference sequence). Trimming removed 7 bases from V and 1 base from J, with 10 bases in between. CDR3 in DNA: TGTGCCAGCAAATTTGCAGAGAACACCGGGGAGCTGTTTTTT. Translating gives CASKFAENTGELFF.

This chain links TRBV11-2 with TRBJ1-5, with TRBD1 matching over 10 bases. The CDR3 runs 15 residues. Unmatched junction bases numbered 2, after V lost 0 bases and J lost 6 bases. Germline V gene data show CDR1 as SGHAT and CDR2 as FQNNGV. CDR3 in amino acids: CASSLDGTGVQPQHF. As DNA, the CDR3 is TGTGCCAGCAGCTTAGACGGGACAGGGGTTCAGCCCCAGCATTTT.

The chain carries TRBV27 and TRBJ1-6, with 8 bases that match TRBD1. The germline CDR1 and CDR2 sequences are MNHEY and SMNVEV (reference sequence). The junction had 10 bases not matched to a gene; V was cut back by 4 bases and J by 8 bases. This CDR3 spans 16 amino acids. The CDR3 loop reads CASSSRTGRWDSPLHF. CDR3 sequence (DNA): TGTGCCAGCAGTTCCAGGACAGGGAGGTGGGATTCACCCCTCCACTTT.

This clone appeared once. The chain employs TRBV30 and TRBJ1-2; TRBD1 is a possible D gene (5 bases). V was shortened by 0 bases and J by 3 bases, with 8 bases between the two germline ends. The CDR3 is 13 residues long. From germline, CDR1 is GTSNPN and CDR2 SVGIG (reference sequence). This CDR3 reads CAWSVQGHYGYTF. DNA for the CDR3: TGTGCCTGGAGTGTCCAGGGCCACTATGGCTACACCTTC.

The J gene is TRBJ2-7, the V gene TRBV15; no clear D gene. CDR1 is LNHNV and CDR2 is YYDKDF in the germline V gene (reference sequence). V was cut by 0 bases and J by 2 bases, with 5 bases left in between. This CDR3 region has 13 residues. CDR3 nucleotide sequence: TGTGCCACCAGCAGAGATGTCGCCTACGAGCAGTACTTC. This codes for CATSRDVAYEQYF. The complete variable domain, with remaining parts taken from reference TRBV15 and TRBJ2-7, reads DAMVIQNPRYQVTQFGKPVTLSCSQTLNHNVMYWYQQKSSQAPKLLFHYYDKDFNNEADTPDNFQSRRPNTSFCFLDIRSPGLGDTAMYLCATSRDVAYEQYFGPGTRLTVT.